Given below is one T cell receptor (beta chain) in context. Its antigen is not known. These data originate in a study of beta chain features in type 1 diabetes. Germline loops: CDR1 SGDLS, CDR2 YYNGEE. Unmatched junction bases numbered 5, after V lost 0 bases and J lost 0 bases. There are 18 residues in the CDR3. Findings and limits, study-wide: Within each of all four CD4+ subsets, Type 1 diabetes patients had TCRB CDR3s that were moderately but significantly shorter.

Expressed TCRB transcripts were sequenced because the isolated RNA had all been reverse transcribed beforehand. Naive, central memory and regulatory T cell samples produced a mean of approximately 3.5 million reads. The table came from immunoSEQ multiplex PCR; TCRdb's copy has only in-frame clones and leaves some out. The data show tens of thousands of clones, with about 50% seen just once and around 0.72% held by the top ten. V and J are TRBV9 and TRBJ2-2; TRBD2 agrees at 10 bases. The TCR sequence derives from a man aged 30-40 years with type 1 diabetes. The sequenced sample was central memory CD4+ T cells from blood. The CDR3, as DNA: TGTGCCAGCAGCGTAGGTCCTAGCGGGAGTGCGAACACCGGGGAGCTGTTTTTT. It encodes CASSVGPSGSANTGELFF.